The 26 T cell receptor beta chains below were found in one sample sequenced in a study of OX40 agonist ivuxolimab in advanced cancers. The receptor library was made with the immunoSEQ multiplex PCR assay. TCRdb took this table from immuneACCESS and kept in-frame rearrangements with V and J called. Such tables lack part of the clones; where checked against another copy, unresolved V genes explain under half of the gap, and the rest is unexplained. The sample table lists about 53,000 clones, approximately 80% of them with a count of one. Almost 1.5% of the sample comes from the top ten. The sequencing here drew on CD4+ or CD8+ T cells sorted from blood, taken in a trial of the OX40 agonist ivuxolimab. These receptors were taken from an adult with an advanced solid tumor such as melanoma, head and neck, liver or kidney cancer.

The chain couples TRBV2 to TRBJ2-7, with D possibly being TRBD1 (5 bases). In germline, CDR1 is SNHLY, CDR2 FYNNEI. The CDR3 has 15 amino acids. V lost 4 bases, J lost 9 bases, and 22 bases lay in between. DNA of the CDR3: TGTGCCAGCAGTGTACAGGCACCAAGAAATGGCGGGCAGTACTTC. Translated: CASSVQAPRNGGQYF.

This clone appeared a few times. The chain links TRBV5-6 to TRBJ1-2; 7 nucleotides match TRBD1. The CDR3 contains 15 residues. With V trimmed by 0 bases and J by 0 bases, 2 bases remained unmatched. Per the germline V gene, CDR1 is SGHDT and CDR2 is YYEEEE. CDR3 residues: CASSLAGTANYGYTF. In nucleotides, the CDR3 is TGTGCCAGCAGCTTGGCCGGGACAGCTAACTATGGCTACACCTTC.

This chain joins TRBV30 and TRBJ2-7; tentatively, D is TRBD1 (6 bases). Trimming took 2 bases from V and 5 from J, leaving 16 bases between them. Germline assignment: CDR1 GTSNPN and CDR2 SVGIG (reference sequence). The CDR3 has 14 amino acids. The chain's CDR3 is CAWSRGGQPDEQYF. The CDR3 nucleotides are TGTGCCTGGAGTAGGGGCGGACAGCCAGACGAGCAGTACTTC.

The V and J genes are TRBV7-9 and TRBJ2-1; 11 bases fit TRBD2. V lost 11 bases, J lost 9 bases, and 15 bases stayed unmatched. This CDR3 is 15 amino acids long. CDR1 is SEHNR, CDR2 FQNEAQ, per germline (reference sequence). This CDR3 is CAVAGGPVQEGEQFF. The CDR3 DNA reads TGTGCCGTAGCGGGAGGGCCGGTGCAAGAGGGTGAGCAGTTCTTC.

The chain couples TRBV27 to TRBJ1-3; D is uncertain. Germline values: CDR1 MNHEY, CDR2 SMNVEV (reference sequence). V lost 4 bases, J lost 4 bases, and 14 bases lay in between. This CDR3 comprises 15 residues. The CDR3 here is CASSSYQAGGNTIYF. The CDR3 coding sequence is TGTGCCAGCAGTTCGTATCAAGCCGGGGGAAACACCATATATTTT.

The V gene is TRBV4-3, the J gene TRBJ2-7; D perhaps matches TRBD2 (5 bases). Trimming removed 1 base at V and 2 bases at J, with 9 bases between. CDR3 length equals 14 residues. CDR1 is LGHNA, CDR2 YSLEER, per germline. CDR3 bases: TGCGCCAGCAGCCAAGGGAGGCTAGCCTACGAGCAGTACTTC. It specifies CASSQGRLAYEQYF.

CDR3 sequence reads: CASSPGTGTGYTF. CDR3 bases: TGTGCCAGCAGTCCCGGGACAGGGACCGGCTACACCTTC. This chain links TRBV6-5 with TRBJ1-2, with 9 positions matching TRBD1. This CDR3 has 13 amino acids. V lost 5 bases to trimming and J lost 8 bases; unmatched junction nucleotides: 6. Germline V lookup: CDR1 MNHEY, CDR2 SVGAGI.

The chain links TRBV5-4 to TRBJ2-1; 9 bases line up with TRBD1. Germline V lookup: CDR1 SGHNT, CDR2 YYREEE (reference sequence). The junction had 5 bases not matched to a gene; V was cut back by 4 bases and J by 3 bases. The CDR3 covers 15 residues. The CDR3, as DNA: TGTGCCAGCAGCATGGGACAGGGAAGCTACAATGAGCAGTTCTTC. Protein: CASSMGQGSYNEQFF.

The chain uses TRBV5-1 and TRBJ1-2; D unresolved. Trimming removed 0 bases at V and 3 bases at J, with 3 bases between. CDR1 SGHRS and CDR2 YFSETQ come from the germline V gene. The CDR3 runs 12 residues. The CDR3 spells CASSLDDYGYTF. CDR3 sequence (DNA): TGCGCCAGCAGCTTGGACGACTATGGCTACACCTTC.

The rearrangement joins TRBV6-1 to TRBJ1-2; maybe TRBD1 (6 bases). The CDR3 is 11 amino acids. Germline CDR1 is MNHNS and CDR2 is SASEGT. Trimming cost V 7 bases and J 6 bases, with 9 bases left between them. The chain's CDR3 is CASNYRDGYTF. In DNA form, the CDR3 reads TGTGCCAGCAACTACAGGGATGGCTACACCTTC.

This clone was found once. The rearrangement uses TRBV19 and TRBJ1-5; weak D call: TRBD1 (5 bases). V dropped 6 bases and J dropped 0 bases, with 12 bases sitting between them. Germline assignment: CDR1 LNHDA and CDR2 SQIVND (reference sequence). The CDR3 contains 15 residues. CDR3 loop: CASSGATHSNQPQHF. Written as DNA, the CDR3 is TGTGCCAGTAGCGGGGCTACCCATAGCAATCAGCCCCAGCATTTT. The full variable domain, completed using reference TRBV19 and TRBJ1-5, is DGGITQSPKYLFRKEGQNVTLSCEQNLNHDAMYWYRQDPGQGLRLIYYSQIVNDFQKGDIAEGYSVSREKKESFPLTVTSAQKNPTAFYLCASSGATHSNQPQHFGDGTRLSIL.

The rearrangement uses TRBV19 and TRBJ1-2, with 7 bases identical to TRBD1. Germline trimming cut 5 bases from V and 2 bases from J; bases unmatched to any gene: 2. The CDR3 is 13 amino acids. The germline gives CDR1 LNHDA, CDR2 SQIVND (reference sequence). The CDR3 spells CASSLDRNYGYTF. In DNA, the CDR3 is TGTGCCAGTAGTTTGGACAGGAACTATGGCTACACCTTC.

A few counts support this clone. This specimen includes other DNA sequences encoding the same CDR3. The chain employs TRBV18 and TRBJ2-5, with D possibly being TRBD2 (5 bases). Trimming took off 2 bases at V and 2 bases at J, with 9 bases between the two ends. The germline V gene has CDR1 KGHSH and CDR2 LQKENI. This CDR3 region has 14 residues. CDR3 bases: TGTGCCAGCTCACCAGGAAGAGGGCAAGAGACCCAGTACTTC. Translating it yields CASSPGRGQETQYF.

This clone was recorded only once. J is TRBJ2-2 and V is TRBV15, with 8 bases lining up with TRBD1. The CDR3 is made up of 17 amino acids. The germline gives CDR1 LNHNV, CDR2 YYDKDF (reference sequence). With 2 bases clipped from V and 3 bases from J, the junction kept 8 bases outside the gene matches. The CDR3 nucleotides read TGTGCCACCAGCAGATTTACCGGGACAGGTTACACCGGGGAGCTGTTTTTT. This translates into CATSRFTGTGYTGELFF.

The V gene is TRBV6-1, the J gene TRBJ2-1, with a weak D call TRBD1 (6 bases). Between the trimmed V and J ends, which lost 4 bases and 7 bases, there was a span of 8 bases. This CDR3 region has 12 residues. CDR1 and CDR2 (germline): MNHNS, SASEGT. In DNA, the CDR3 is TGTGCCAGCAGTGCTAGGGGGAATGAGCAGTTCTTC. Residues: CASSARGNEQFF.

This chain connects TRBV11-2 to TRBJ1-4; D is ambiguous. The CDR3 runs 17 residues. Trimming took off 3 bases at V and 0 bases at J, with 14 bases between the two ends. CDR1 is SGHAT and CDR2 is FQNNGV in the germline V gene. The CDR3 is CASSFGEYLATNEKLFF. In nucleotides, the CDR3 is TGTGCCAGCAGCTTCGGTGAATATCTTGCAACTAATGAAAAACTGTTTTTT.

The V and J genes are TRBV6-5 and TRBJ2-7; TRBD2 matches at 7 bases. The CDR3 is 15 residues long. Germline values: CDR1 MNHEY, CDR2 SVGAGI. V shed 5 bases, J shed 1 base, and the junction held 8 bases outside the gene matches. CDR3 loop: CASSGEGGLSYEQYF. The CDR3, as DNA: TGTGCCAGCAGTGGGGAGGGAGGTCTTTCCTACGAGCAGTACTTC.

The chain joins TRBV4-3 to TRBJ1-5, with TRBD1 as a possible D gene (5 bases). The ends were cut back, 0 bases at V and 1 base at J, with 13 bases in the middle. This CDR3 comprises 17 residues. The germline V gene encodes CDR1 LGHNA and CDR2 YSLEER. The CDR3 region is CASSQDVGVRSNQPQHF. The CDR3 nucleotides read TGCGCCAGCAGCCAAGACGTGGGGGTAAGAAGCAATCAGCCCCAGCATTTT.

The chain couples TRBV7-3 to TRBJ2-3; D call uncertain. V was trimmed by 1 base and J by 5 bases, leaving 7 bases between them. Germline-derived CDR1 and CDR2 are SGHTA and FQGTGA. CDR3 size: 13 residues. CDR3 sequence: CASSLKRIDTQYF. CDR3 nucleotides: TGTGCCAGCAGCTTAAAGAGGATAGATACGCAGTATTTT. The whole variable domain, filled in from reference TRBV7-3 and TRBJ2-3, reads GAGVSQTPSNKVTEKGKYVELRCDPISGHTALYWYRQSLGQGPEFLIYFQGTGAADDSGLPNDRFFAVRPEGSVSTLKIQRTERGDSAVYLCASSLKRIDTQYFGPGTRLTVL.

The rearrangement links TRBV7-6 to TRBJ2-5, with TRBD2 identical over 9 bases. CDR1 is SGHVS, CDR2 FNYEAQ, per germline. The CDR3 has 14 residues. The junction had 8 bases not matched to a gene; V was cut back by 10 bases and J by 2 bases. The CDR3 DNA follows: TGTGCCACCTCCTCCCTAGCGGGACAAGAGACCCAGTACTTC. Its protein product is CATSSLAGQETQYF.

V gene TRBV7-2 combines with J gene TRBJ2-2; the D is unclear. V was cut by 5 bases and J by 0 bases, with 13 bases left in between. Germline V gene sequence: CDR1 SGHTA, CDR2 FQGNSA. This CDR3 contains 16 residues. CDR3 sequence: CASSTFGRSNTGELFF. The CDR3 DNA follows: TGTGCCAGCAGCACGTTTGGGCGGTCGAACACCGGGGAGCTGTTTTTT.

This clone was counted only a few times. The chain employs TRBV5-1 and TRBJ2-7; 14 nucleotides agree with TRBD2. V lost 4 bases, J lost 6 bases, and 9 bases stayed unmatched. CDR3 size: 16 residues. Germline V gene sequence: CDR1 SGHRS, CDR2 YFSETQ. The CDR3 DNA sequence: TGCGCCAGCAGCCCTGGGACTAGCGGGGGAATTCTCGAGCAGTACTTC. It translates to CASSPGTSGGILEQYF.

This clone has only one observation. This chain uses TRBV29-1 with TRBJ1-4; D uncertain. The V end lost 5 bases, the J end lost 7 bases, and 14 bases lay between the germline ends. The CDR3 totals 13 residues. Germline V gene sequence: CDR1 SQVTM, CDR2 ANQGSEA. CDR3 bases: TGCAGCGTTTTGGACCCCTTGGGTGAAAAACTGTTTTTT. It is translated as CSVLDPLGEKLFF. Together with reference TRBV29-1 and TRBJ1-4, the CDR3 gives the full variable domain: SAVISQKPSRDICQRGTSLTIQCQVDSQVTMMFWYRQQPGQSLTLIATANQGSEATYESGFVIDKFPISRPNLTFSTLTVSNMSPEDSSIYLCSVLDPLGEKLFFGSGTQLSVL.

This chain uses TRBV2 with TRBJ2-6; D gene uncertain. Trimming cost V 4 bases and J 0 bases, with 7 bases left between them. The CDR3 spans 15 residues. Germline V gives CDR1 SNHLY, CDR2 FYNNEI. The CDR3: CASSGRFSGANVLTF. The CDR3 coding sequence is TGTGCCAGCAGTGGACGATTCTCTGGGGCCAACGTCCTGACTTTC.

The rearrangement links TRBV10-3 to TRBJ2-5; a weak D match, TRBD2 (5 bases). Trimming shortened V by 9 bases and J by 3 bases, and 11 bases separated the two germline ends. The CDR3 totals 12 residues. The germline CDR1 and CDR2 sequences are ENHRY and SYGVKD. CDR3 sequence (DNA): TGTGCCATTTCCCTGGGAGAAGAGACCCAGTACTTC. This encodes CAISLGEETQYF.

This chain joins TRBV6-6 and TRBJ1-1, with D possibly being TRBD1 (5 bases). CDR3 length: 16 residues. Trimming removed 0 bases at V and 2 bases at J, with 13 bases between. Germline V gene sequence: CDR1 MNHNY, CDR2 SVGAGI (reference sequence). The CDR3 region is CASSYSQGGGNTEAFF. The DNA of the CDR3 is TGTGCCAGCAGTTACTCCCAGGGTGGGGGTAACACTGAAGCTTTCTTT.